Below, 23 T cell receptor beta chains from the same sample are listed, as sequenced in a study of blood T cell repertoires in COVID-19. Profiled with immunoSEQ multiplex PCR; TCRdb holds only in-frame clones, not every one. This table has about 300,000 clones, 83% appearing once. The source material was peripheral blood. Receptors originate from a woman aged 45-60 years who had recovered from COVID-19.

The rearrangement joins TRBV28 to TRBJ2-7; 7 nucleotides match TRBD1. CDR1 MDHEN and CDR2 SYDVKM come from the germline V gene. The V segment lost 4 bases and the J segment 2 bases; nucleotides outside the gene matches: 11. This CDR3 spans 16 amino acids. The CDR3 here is CASSSFDRTGAYEQYF. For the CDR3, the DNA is TGTGCCAGCAGTTCATTCGACCGGACAGGCGCCTACGAGCAGTACTTC.

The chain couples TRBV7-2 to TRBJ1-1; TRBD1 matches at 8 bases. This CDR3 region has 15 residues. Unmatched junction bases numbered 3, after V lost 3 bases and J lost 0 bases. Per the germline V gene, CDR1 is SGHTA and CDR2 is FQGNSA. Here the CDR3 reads CASSFTGGMNTEAFF. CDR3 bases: TGTGCCAGCAGCTTTACAGGGGGGATGAACACTGAAGCTTTCTTT.

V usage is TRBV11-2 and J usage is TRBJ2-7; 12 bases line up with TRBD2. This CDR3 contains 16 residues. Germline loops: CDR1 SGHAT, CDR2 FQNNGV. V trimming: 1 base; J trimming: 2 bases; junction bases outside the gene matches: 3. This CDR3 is CASSLAPSGRAYEQYF. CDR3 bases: TGTGCCAGCAGCTTAGCCCCTAGCGGGAGGGCCTACGAGCAGTACTTC.

In DNA form, the CDR3 reads TGTGCCACCAGCAGAGTAAAGGGGCTTTGGGAGACCCAGTACTTC. Translated, it gives CATSRVKGLWETQYF. This chain uses TRBV15 with TRBJ2-5; D is perhaps TRBD1 (5 bases). V gave up 1 base and J gave up 5 bases, with 14 bases separating them. This CDR3 is 15 amino acids long. The germline gives CDR1 LNHNV, CDR2 YYDKDF (reference sequence).

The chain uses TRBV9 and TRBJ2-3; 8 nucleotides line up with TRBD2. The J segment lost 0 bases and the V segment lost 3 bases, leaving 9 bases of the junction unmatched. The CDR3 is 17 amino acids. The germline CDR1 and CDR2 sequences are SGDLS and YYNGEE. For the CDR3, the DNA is TGTGCCAGCAGCGGGATTAGCGGGGAGCTTAGCACAGATACGCAGTATTTT. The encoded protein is CASSGISGELSTDTQYF.

CDR3 in DNA: TGTGCCAGCAGTTCCACACAGGGGCTGGGCTATGGCTACACCTTC. Protein sequence: CASSSTQGLGYGYTF. J is TRBJ1-2 and V is TRBV28; 7 bases match TRBD1. CDR3 length: 15 amino acids. With V trimmed by 4 bases and J by 4 bases, 9 bases remained unmatched. Germline CDR1 MDHEN, CDR2 SYDVKM.

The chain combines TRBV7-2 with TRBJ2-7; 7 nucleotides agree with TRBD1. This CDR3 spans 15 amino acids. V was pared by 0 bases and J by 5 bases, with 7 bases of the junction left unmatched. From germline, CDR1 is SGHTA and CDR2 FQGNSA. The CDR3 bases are TGTGCCAGCAGCTTAGCGGGAATCGACAGGGACGAGCAGTACTTC. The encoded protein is CASSLAGIDRDEQYF.

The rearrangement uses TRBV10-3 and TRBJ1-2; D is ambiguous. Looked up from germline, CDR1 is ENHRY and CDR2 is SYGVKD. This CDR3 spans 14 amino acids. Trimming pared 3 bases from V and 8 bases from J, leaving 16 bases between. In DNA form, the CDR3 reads TGTGCCATCAGTGAATCGGGTGGTCCGCGAGGCTACACCTTC. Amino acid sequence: CAISESGGPRGYTF.

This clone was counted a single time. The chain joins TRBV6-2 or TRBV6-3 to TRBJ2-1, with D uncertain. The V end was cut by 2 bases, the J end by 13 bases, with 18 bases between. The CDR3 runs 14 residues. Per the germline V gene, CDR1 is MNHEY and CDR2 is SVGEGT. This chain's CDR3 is CASSYESASINQFF. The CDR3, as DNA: TGTGCCAGCAGTTACGAGTCTGCTAGTATAAATCAGTTCTTC.

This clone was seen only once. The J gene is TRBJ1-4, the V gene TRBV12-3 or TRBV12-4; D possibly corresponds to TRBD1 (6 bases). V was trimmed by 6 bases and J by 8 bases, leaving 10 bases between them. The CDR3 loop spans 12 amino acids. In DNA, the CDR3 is TGTGCCAGCAGGAACAGGGCCGAAAAACTGTTTTTT. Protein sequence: CASRNRAEKLFF.

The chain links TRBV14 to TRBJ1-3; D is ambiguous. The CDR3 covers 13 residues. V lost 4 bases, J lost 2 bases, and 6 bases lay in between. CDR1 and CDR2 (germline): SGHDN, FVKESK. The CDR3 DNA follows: TGTGCCAGCAGCCGCAACACTGGAAACACCATATATTTT. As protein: CASSRNTGNTIYF.

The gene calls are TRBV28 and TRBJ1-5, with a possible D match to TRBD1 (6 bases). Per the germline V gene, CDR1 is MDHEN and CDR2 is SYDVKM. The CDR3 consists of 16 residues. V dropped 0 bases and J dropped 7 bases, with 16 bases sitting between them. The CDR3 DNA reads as TGTGCCAGCAGTTTATGGGGTAGGCAGGGGAAGCAGCCCCAGCATTTT. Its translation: CASSLWGRQGKQPQHF.

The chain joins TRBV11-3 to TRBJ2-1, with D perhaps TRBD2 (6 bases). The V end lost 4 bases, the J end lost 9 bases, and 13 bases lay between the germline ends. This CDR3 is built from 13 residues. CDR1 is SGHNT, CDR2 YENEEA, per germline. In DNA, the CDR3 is TGTGCCAGCAGCTATTATCGGGGAGGTGAGCAGTTCTTC. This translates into CASSYYRGGEQFF.

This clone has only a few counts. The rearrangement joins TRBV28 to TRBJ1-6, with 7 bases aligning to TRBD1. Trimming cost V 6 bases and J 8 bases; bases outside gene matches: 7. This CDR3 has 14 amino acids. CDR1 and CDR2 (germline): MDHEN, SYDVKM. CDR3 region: CASSRRQGYSPLHF. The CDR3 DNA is TGTGCCAGCAGCAGACGACAGGGTTATTCACCCCTCCACTTT.

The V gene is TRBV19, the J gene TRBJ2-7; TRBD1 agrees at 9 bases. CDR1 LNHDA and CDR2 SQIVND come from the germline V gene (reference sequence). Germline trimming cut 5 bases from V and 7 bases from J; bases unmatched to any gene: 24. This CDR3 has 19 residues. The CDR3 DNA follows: TGTGCCAGTAGTTTAAGTTCGGGACAGGGATTCCTGAAGGCGACGGAGCAGTACTTC. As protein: CASSLSSGQGFLKATEQYF.

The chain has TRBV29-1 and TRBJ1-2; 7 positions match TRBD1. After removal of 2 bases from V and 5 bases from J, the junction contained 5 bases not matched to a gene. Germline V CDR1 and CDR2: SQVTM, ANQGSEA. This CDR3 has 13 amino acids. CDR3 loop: CSVEKGARYGYTF. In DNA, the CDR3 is TGCAGCGTTGAAAAGGGGGCAAGGTATGGCTACACCTTC.

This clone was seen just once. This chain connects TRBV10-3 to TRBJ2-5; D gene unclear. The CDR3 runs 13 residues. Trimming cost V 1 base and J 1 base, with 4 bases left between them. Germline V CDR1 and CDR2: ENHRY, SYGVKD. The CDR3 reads CAISEFSQETQYF. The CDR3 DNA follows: TGTGCCATCAGTGAGTTCTCCCAAGAGACCCAGTACTTC.

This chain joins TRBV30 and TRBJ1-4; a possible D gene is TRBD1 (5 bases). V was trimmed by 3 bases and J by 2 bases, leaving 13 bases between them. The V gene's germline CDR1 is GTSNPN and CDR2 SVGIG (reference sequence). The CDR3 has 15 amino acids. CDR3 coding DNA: TGTGCCTGGAGAGACATTGACAGTACTAATGAAAAACTGTTTTTT. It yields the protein CAWRDIDSTNEKLFF.

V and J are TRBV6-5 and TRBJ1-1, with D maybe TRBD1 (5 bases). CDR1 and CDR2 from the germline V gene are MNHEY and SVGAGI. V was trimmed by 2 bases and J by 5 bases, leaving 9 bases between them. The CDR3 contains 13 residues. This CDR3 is CASSYDSWTEAFF. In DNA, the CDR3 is TGTGCCAGCAGTTACGACAGTTGGACTGAAGCTTTCTTT.

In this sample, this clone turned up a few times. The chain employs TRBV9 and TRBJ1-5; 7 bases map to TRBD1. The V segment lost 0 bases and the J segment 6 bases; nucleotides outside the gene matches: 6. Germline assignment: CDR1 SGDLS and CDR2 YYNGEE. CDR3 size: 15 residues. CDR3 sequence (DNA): TGTGCCAGCAGCGTAGGACAGGGAATTGCTCAGCCCCAGCATTTT. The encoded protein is CASSVGQGIAQPQHF.

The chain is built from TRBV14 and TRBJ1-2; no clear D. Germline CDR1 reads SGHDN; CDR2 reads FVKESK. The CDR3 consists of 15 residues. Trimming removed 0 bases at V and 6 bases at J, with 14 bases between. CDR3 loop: CASSQDTPRVNGYTF. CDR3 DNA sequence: TGTGCCAGCAGCCAAGATACCCCACGAGTGAATGGCTACACCTTC.

DNA for the CDR3: TGTGCCAGCAGGTATGAGGGACAAGAGACCCAGTACTTC. It yields the protein CASRYEGQETQYF. The chain employs TRBV7-9 and TRBJ2-5; the D gene is possibly TRBD2 (5 bases). The V gene's germline CDR1 is SEHNR and CDR2 FQNEAQ (reference sequence). Trimming shortened V by 6 bases and J by 2 bases, and 10 bases separated the two germline ends. The CDR3 has 13 amino acids.

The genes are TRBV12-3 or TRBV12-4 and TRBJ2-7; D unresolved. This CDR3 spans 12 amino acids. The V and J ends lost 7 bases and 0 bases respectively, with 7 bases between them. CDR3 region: CASTLSSYEQYF. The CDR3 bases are TGTGCCAGCACCCTGAGCTCCTACGAGCAGTACTTC.